This T cell receptor beta chain was captured in a study of CD8 T cells in Susac syndrome. V was cut by 1 base and J by 7 bases, with 10 bases left in between. The length of the CDR3 is 13 residues. Germline loops: CDR1 SGHDN, CDR2 FVKESK. TEMRA cells were enriched by FACS, while CD8+ and CD4+ T cells were obtained through a negative isolation that was performed magnetically. Random hexamers were used to reverse transcribe roughly 0.45 to 1 ug of RNA. From the immunoSEQ multiplex PCR reads, TCRdb called clonotypes with MiXCR, one entry per CDR3 protein. The table includes some 190,000 distinct CDR3 sequences, 94% detected once. This clonotype was picked up a small number of times.

Sequenced input: CD4+ T cells from PBMCs. The origin of this receptor is a human donor with Susac syndrome. This chain joins TRBV14 and TRBJ1-2, with D hard to call. The CDR3 region is CASSQGGGGGYTF. Here the CDR3 DNA reads TGTGCCAGCAGCCAAGGTGGTGGCGGTGGCTACACCTTC.